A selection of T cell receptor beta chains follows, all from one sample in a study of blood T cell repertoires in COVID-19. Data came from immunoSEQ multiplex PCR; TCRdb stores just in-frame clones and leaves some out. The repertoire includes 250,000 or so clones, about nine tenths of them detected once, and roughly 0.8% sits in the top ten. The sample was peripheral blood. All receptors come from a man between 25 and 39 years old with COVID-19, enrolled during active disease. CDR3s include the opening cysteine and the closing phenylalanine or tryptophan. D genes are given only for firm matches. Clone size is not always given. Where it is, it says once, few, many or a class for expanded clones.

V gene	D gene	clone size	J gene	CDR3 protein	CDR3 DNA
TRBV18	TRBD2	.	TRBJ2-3	CASSPGIGRTDTQYF	TGTGCCAGCTCACCAGGCATCGGGAGGACAGATACGCAGTATTTT
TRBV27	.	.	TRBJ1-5	CASSLSRGGQPQHF	TGTGCCAGCAGTTTGTCCAGGGGTGGTCAGCCCCAGCATTTT
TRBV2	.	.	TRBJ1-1	CASGLNRDGTEAFF	TGTGCCAGCGGCCTAAACAGGGACGGCACTGAAGCTTTCTTT
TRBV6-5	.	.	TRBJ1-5	CAGRQTNNQPQHF	TGTGCCGGACGACAGACCAACAATCAGCCCCAGCATTTT
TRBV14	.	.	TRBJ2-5	CASSGTREFGSQYF	TGTGCCAGCAGCGGGACACGTGAGTTTGGGTCCCAGTACTTC
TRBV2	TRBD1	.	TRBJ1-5	CASNGQGNQPQHF	TGTGCCAGCAACGGACAGGGAAATCAGCCCCAGCATTTT
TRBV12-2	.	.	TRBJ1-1	CASRLASPGGNTEAFF	TGTGCAAGTCGCTTAGCGTCCCCAGGGGGAAACACTGAAGCTTTCTTT
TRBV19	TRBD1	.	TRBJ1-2	CASSIAEGANYGYTF	TGTGCCAGTAGTATAGCTGAGGGGGCCAACTATGGCTACACCTTC
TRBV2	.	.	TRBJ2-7	CASSEQGYEQYF	TGTGCCAGCAGTGAACAGGGCTACGAGCAGTACTTC
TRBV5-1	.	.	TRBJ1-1	CASSSSGSNTEAFF	TGCGCCAGCAGCAGTTCGGGGTCGAACACTGAAGCTTTCTTT
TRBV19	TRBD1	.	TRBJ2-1	CASSFGLQGAVHNEQFF	TGTGCCAGTAGTTTCGGTTTGCAGGGGGCTGTTCACAATGAGCAGTTCTTC
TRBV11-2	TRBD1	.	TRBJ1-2	CASSPERTGVLYGYTF	TGTGCCAGCAGCCCCGAACGGACAGGGGTCCTCTATGGCTACACCTTC
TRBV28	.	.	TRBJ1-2	CASSPGGGWNGYTF	TGTGCCAGCAGCCCCGGGGGGGGGTGGAATGGCTACACCTTC
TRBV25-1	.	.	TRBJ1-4	CASSEPGVLGGKLFF	TGTGCCAGCAGTGAGCCAGGGGTCCTTGGTGGAAAACTGTTTTTT
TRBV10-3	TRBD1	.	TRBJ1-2	CAIRKGTGDSYGYTF	TGTGCCATCAGAAAAGGGACAGGGGATAGCTATGGCTACACCTTC
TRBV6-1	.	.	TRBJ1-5	CASSEGQTQNQPQHF	TGTGCCAGCAGTGAAGGACAGACCCAAAATCAGCCCCAGCATTTT
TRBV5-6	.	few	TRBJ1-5	CASSQVYSNQPQHF	TGTGCCAGCAGCCAGGTATATAGCAATCAGCCCCAGCATTTT
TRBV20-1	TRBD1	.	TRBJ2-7	CSASGAGGGYEQYF	TGCAGTGCTAGTGGGGCAGGGGGCGGATACGAGCAGTACTTC
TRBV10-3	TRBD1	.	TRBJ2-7	CAISEPGQVSYEQYF	TGTGCCATCAGTGAGCCAGGACAGGTGAGCTACGAGCAGTACTTC
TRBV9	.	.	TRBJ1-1	CASSVFPDLNTEAFF	TGTGCCAGCAGCGTATTTCCAGATTTAAACACTGAAGCTTTCTTT
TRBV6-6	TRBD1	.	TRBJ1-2	CASSYPDRYNYGYTF	TGTGCCAGCAGTTACCCGGACAGGTATAACTATGGCTACACCTTC
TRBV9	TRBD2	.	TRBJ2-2	CASSAQLAGASTGELFF	TGTGCCAGCAGCGCGCAACTAGCGGGGGCCAGCACCGGGGAGCTGTTTTTT
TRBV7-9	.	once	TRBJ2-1	CASSLNGRGPYNEQFF	TGTGCCAGCAGCTTAAACGGCAGGGGTCCCTACAATGAGCAGTTCTTC
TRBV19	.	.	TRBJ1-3	CASSIGRFSGNTIYF	TGTGCCAGTAGTATAGGCAGATTCTCTGGAAACACCATATATTTT
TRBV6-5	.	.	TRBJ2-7	CASSFYPGDEQYF	TGTGCCAGCAGTTTTTACCCCGGGGACGAGCAGTACTTC
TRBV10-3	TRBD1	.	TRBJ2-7	CAISEGTGTYEQYF	TGTGCCATCAGTGAGGGGACAGGAACCTACGAGCAGTACTTC
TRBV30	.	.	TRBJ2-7	CAWSVPGSNSYEQYF	TGTGCCTGGAGTGTACCCGGGTCCAACTCCTACGAGCAGTACTTC
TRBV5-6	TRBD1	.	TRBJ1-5	CASSLATGEWNQPQHF	TGTGCCAGCAGCCTCGCGACAGGGGAGTGGAATCAGCCCCAGCATTTT
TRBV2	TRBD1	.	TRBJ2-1	CASTGTGGTDEQFF	TGTGCCAGCACCGGGACAGGGGGGACAGATGAGCAGTTCTTC
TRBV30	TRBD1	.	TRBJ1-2	CAWSVNSGGGYTF	TGTGCCTGGAGTGTAAATTCAGGGGGCGGCTACACCTTC
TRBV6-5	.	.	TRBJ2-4	CASQTGTPKNIQYF	TGTGCCAGCCAAACCGGGACACCGAAAAACATTCAGTACTTC
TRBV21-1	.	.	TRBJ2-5	CASSKEEGGALRETQYF	TGTGCCAGCAGCAAAGAGGAGGGAGGGGCCCTCAGAGAGACCCAGTACTTC
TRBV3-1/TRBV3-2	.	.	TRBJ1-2	CASSQEPETYGYTF	TGTGCCAGCAGCCAAGAACCGGAGACCTATGGCTACACCTTC
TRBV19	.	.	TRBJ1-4	CASSSTGTANEKLFF	TGTGCCAGTAGCTCGACAGGAACCGCTAATGAAAAACTGTTTTTT
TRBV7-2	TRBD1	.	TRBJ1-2	CASSLDRVYGYTF	TGTGCCAGCAGCTTGGACAGGGTGTATGGCTACACCTTC
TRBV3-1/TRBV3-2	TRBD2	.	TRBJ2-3	CASSLTSGGVLTDTQYF	TGTGCCAGCAGCCTCACTAGCGGGGGGGTTCTCACAGATACGCAGTATTTT
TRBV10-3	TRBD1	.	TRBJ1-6	CAITKDRTNNSPLHF	TGTGCCATCACTAAGGACAGGACCAATAATTCACCCCTCCACTTT
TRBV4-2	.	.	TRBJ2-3	CASSLLGAGASTDTQYF	TGTGCCAGCAGCCTACTCGGGGCGGGGGCCTCCACAGATACGCAGTATTTT
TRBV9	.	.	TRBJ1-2	CASSSQGNYGYTF	TGTGCCAGCAGCAGTCAGGGGAACTATGGCTACACCTTC
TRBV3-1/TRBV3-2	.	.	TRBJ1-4	CASSLSPSPNEKLFF	TGTGCCAGCAGCCTAAGCCCGTCTCCTAATGAAAAACTGTTTTTT
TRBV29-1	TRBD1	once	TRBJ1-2	CGFTGGNGYTF	TGCGGGTTCACAGGGGGCAATGGCTACACCTTC
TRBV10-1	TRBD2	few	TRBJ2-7	CASSRTSGSYEQYF	TGCGCCAGCAGCCGGACTAGCGGAAGCTACGAGCAGTACTTC
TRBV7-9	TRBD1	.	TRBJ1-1	CASSVQGAATEAFF	TGTGCCAGCAGCGTACAGGGGGCGGCCACTGAAGCTTTCTTT
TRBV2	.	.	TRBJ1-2	CASSDDSHGYTF	TGTGCCAGCAGTGACGACAGCCATGGCTACACCTTC
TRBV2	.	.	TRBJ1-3	CASSPGGASGNTIYF	TGTGCCAGCAGCCCGGGGGGGGCGTCTGGAAACACCATATATTTT
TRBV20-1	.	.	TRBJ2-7	CSASKGNEQYF	TGCAGTGCTAGTAAGGGGAACGAGCAGTACTTC
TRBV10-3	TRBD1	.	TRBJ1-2	CAISEGTGGTYGYTF	TGTGCCATCAGTGAGGGGACAGGGGGAACCTATGGCTACACCTTC
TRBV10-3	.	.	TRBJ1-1	CASGARNTEAFF	TGTGCCTCTGGGGCGAGGAACACTGAAGCTTTCTTT
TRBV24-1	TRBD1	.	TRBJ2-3	CATCGTGGHHTQYF	TGTGCCACCTGCGGGACAGGGGGGCATCATACGCAGTATTTT
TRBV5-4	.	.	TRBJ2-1	CASSKTNSRVNEQFF	TGTGCCAGCAGCAAAACAAACAGCAGGGTCAATGAGCAGTTCTTC